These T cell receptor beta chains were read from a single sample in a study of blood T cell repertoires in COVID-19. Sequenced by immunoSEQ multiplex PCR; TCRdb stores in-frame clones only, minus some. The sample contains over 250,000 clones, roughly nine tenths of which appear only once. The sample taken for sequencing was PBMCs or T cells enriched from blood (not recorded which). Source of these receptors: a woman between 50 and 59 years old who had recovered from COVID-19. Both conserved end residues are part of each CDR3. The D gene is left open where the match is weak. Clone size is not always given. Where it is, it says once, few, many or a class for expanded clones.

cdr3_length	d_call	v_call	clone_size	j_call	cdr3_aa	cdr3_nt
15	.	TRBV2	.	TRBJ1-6	CASSEGGMGNSPLHF	TGTGCCAGCAGTGAAGGAGGGATGGGGAATTCACCCCTCCACTTT
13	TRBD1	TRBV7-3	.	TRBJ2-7	CASSFQGGAEQYF	TGTGCCAGCAGCTTTCAAGGGGGCGCCGAGCAGTACTTC
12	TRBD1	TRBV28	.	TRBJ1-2	CASRQGASGYTF	TGTGCCAGCAGGCAGGGGGCCTCTGGCTACACCTTC
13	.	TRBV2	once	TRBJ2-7	CASKEGMGDEQYF	TGTGCCAGCAAGGAGGGCATGGGGGACGAGCAGTACTTC
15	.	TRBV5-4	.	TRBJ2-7	CASSGGSAFGNEQYF	TGTGCCAGCAGCGGCGGCAGTGCATTCGGGAACGAGCAGTACTTC
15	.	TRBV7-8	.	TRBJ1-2	CASSTQGLDNYGYTF	TGTGCCAGCAGCACTCAGGGTCTCGATAACTATGGCTACACCTTC
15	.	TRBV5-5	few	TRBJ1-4	CASSLGQSPGEKLFF	TGTGCCAGCAGCCTCGGACAGTCCCCGGGTGAAAAACTGTTTTTT
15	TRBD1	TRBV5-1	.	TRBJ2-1	CASSLEGTAHGEQFF	TGCGCCAGCAGCTTGGAGGGGACAGCCCACGGTGAGCAGTTCTTC
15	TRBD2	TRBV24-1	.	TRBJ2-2	CATGSGLAFNGELFF	TGTGCCACCGGCTCAGGACTAGCATTTAACGGGGAGCTGTTTTTT
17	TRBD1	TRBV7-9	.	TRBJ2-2	CASSLGRQGAPTGELFF	TGTGCCAGCAGCTTAGGACGACAGGGGGCCCCCACCGGGGAGCTGTTTTTT
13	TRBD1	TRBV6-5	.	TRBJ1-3	CASTDRLRDTIYF	TGTGCCAGCACGGACAGGTTAAGAGACACCATATATTTT
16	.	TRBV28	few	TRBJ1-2	CASSSQTYAYRDGYTF	TGTGCCAGCAGTTCCCAAACCTACGCGTACAGGGATGGCTACACCTTC
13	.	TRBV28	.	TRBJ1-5	CASSGGVGQPQHF	TGTGCCAGCAGTGGGGGGGTCGGTCAGCCCCAGCATTTT
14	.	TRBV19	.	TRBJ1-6	CATRDSRDYSPLHF	TGTGCCACCCGAGATAGCAGGGACTACTCACCCCTCCACTTT
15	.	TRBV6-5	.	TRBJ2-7	CASSYSRRFPYEQYF	TGTGCCAGCAGTTACTCTCGCAGGTTTCCCTACGAGCAGTACTTC
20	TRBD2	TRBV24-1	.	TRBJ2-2	CATSDLPGTSGSGVPGELFF	TGTGCCACCAGTGATTTACCGGGGACTAGCGGGAGTGGCGTTCCCGGGGAGCTGTTTTTT
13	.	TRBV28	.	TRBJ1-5	CASIGGGNQPQHF	TGTGCCAGCATAGGAGGGGGCAATCAGCCCCAGCATTTT
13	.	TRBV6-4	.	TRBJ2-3	CASSVRVGDTQYF	TGTGCCAGCAGTGTCCGAGTTGGAGATACGCAGTATTTT
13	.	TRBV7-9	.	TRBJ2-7	CASSATASYEQYF	TGTGCCAGCAGTGCGACAGCCTCCTACGAGCAGTACTTC
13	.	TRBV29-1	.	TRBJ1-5	CSIREDSNQPQHF	TGCAGCATCAGGGAAGATAGCAATCAGCCCCAGCATTTT
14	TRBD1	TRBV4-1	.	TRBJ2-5	CASSPTGGQETQYF	TGCGCCAGCAGCCCGACAGGGGGGCAAGAGACCCAGTACTTC
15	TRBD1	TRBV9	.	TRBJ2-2	CASSVATGVTGELFF	TGTGCCAGCAGCGTAGCCACAGGGGTCACCGGGGAGCTGTTTTTT